A selection of T cell receptor beta chains follows, all from one sample in a study of blood T cell repertoires in COVID-19. Profiled with immunoSEQ multiplex PCR; TCRdb holds only in-frame clones, not every one. Found here are 90,000 to 110,000 clones, around four fifths of them singletons; the top ten hold about 20%. Sequencing was carried out using peripheral blood. The receptors were gathered from a woman aged 60 to 75 with acute or convalescent COVID-19. The CDR3 runs from the conserved cysteine through the conserved F or W. A D gene is named only where the DNA matches it firmly. Expanded clones get a size class; other rows say once, few or many, or leave the size out.

CDR3nt,CDR3aa,abundance,v_gene,d_gene,j_gene
TGTGCCAGCAGCCAAGAGTCAAAGGGGTCTGAAGCTTTCTTT,CASSQESKGSEAFF,.,TRBV14,.,TRBJ1-1
TGTGCCATCAGTGAGTCGAGCTCCAACTCTGGAAACACCATATATTTT,CAISESSSNSGNTIYF,.,TRBV10-3,.,TRBJ1-3
TGCGCCAGCAGCTCGTCCGGGATGAACACTGAAGCTTTCTTT,CASSSSGMNTEAFF,.,TRBV5-1,.,TRBJ1-1
TGTGCCAGCTCACCCGGGGTCTCGGGAATGTTGAACGAGCAGTACTTC,CASSPGVSGMLNEQYF,.,TRBV18,.,TRBJ2-7
TGTGCCAGCAGTTTATTTGCGGGCGTCACGGACAGCAATCAGCCCCAGCATTTT,CASSLFAGVTDSNQPQHF,.,TRBV27,.,TRBJ1-5
TGTGCCAGCAGTCCCGCTCGGTGGGGCCTCCTTAACTATGGCTACACCTTC,CASSPARWGLLNYGYTF,few,TRBV6-6,.,TRBJ1-2
TGTGCCAGCAGTTACAGCGCGAGGAACACTGAAGCTTTCTTT,CASSYSARNTEAFF,.,TRBV6-5,.,TRBJ1-1
TGTGCCAGCAGCCCTCTCCCGAGCGCTAGCAATCAGCCCCAGCATTTT,CASSPLPSASNQPQHF,.,TRBV5-5,.,TRBJ1-5
TGTGCCAGCAGTTTAGTGCAGGGACAGGATGAGCAGTTCTTC,CASSLVQGQDEQFF,.,TRBV28,TRBD1,TRBJ2-1
TGTGCCAGCAGTCGGACTAGCAATGAGCAGTTCTTC,CASSRTSNEQFF,.,TRBV5-6,TRBD2,TRBJ2-1
TGTGCCAGCAAAAGTTACAATTCTGCAGATACGCAGTATTTT,CASKSYNSADTQYF,.,TRBV27,.,TRBJ2-3
TGTGCCAGTAGTACGGAGGGTAGCAATCAGCCCCAGCATTTT,CASSTEGSNQPQHF,.,TRBV19,.,TRBJ1-5
TGTGCCAGCAGCCCGGACAGGGGCCAGGAGACCCAGTACTTC,CASSPDRGQETQYF,.,TRBV7-3,TRBD1,TRBJ2-5
TGTGCCAGCGGTCCTCGACAGCTGGATGGAAACACCATATATTTT,CASGPRQLDGNTIYF,.,TRBV9,.,TRBJ1-3
TGTGCCAGCGGACAGAAGAGCAATCAGCCCCAGCATTTT,CASGQKSNQPQHF,.,TRBV2,.,TRBJ1-5
TGTGCCAGCAGCGTGAGCGGGCAGGGGCCCCAGCATTTT,CASSVSGQGPQHF,.,TRBV7-9,.,TRBJ1-5
TGTGCCTTAACCGGGACAGCCAACACTGAAGCTTTCTTT,CALTGTANTEAFF,.,TRBV30,TRBD1,TRBJ1-1
TGCGCCAGCAGCTTGGGCCTACTCATTGGTCTCAATGAGCAGTTCTTC,CASSLGLLIGLNEQFF,.,TRBV5-1,.,TRBJ2-1
TGTGCCAGCACCTGGGGGGGGAGGACTGAAGCTTTCTTT,CASTWGGRTEAFF,medium-sized,TRBV3-1/TRBV3-2,.,TRBJ1-1
TGTGCCAGCAGCTTACAGGGAGGAGGGTACGAGCAGTACTTC,CASSLQGGGYEQYF,few,TRBV7-2,.,TRBJ2-7
TGTGCCAGCATAGGGGCGGGGGGGGGCTTAGAGCAGTTCTTC,CASIGAGGGLEQFF,few,TRBV2,TRBD2,TRBJ2-1
TGTGCCAGCAGCCCCGGACTAGCGGGGGAAGAGACCCAGTACTTC,CASSPGLAGEETQYF,.,TRBV2,TRBD2,TRBJ2-5
TGTGCCAGCAGCTGGAGCACCGGGGAGCTGTTTTTT,CASSWSTGELFF,.,TRBV11-2,.,TRBJ2-2
TGCGCCAGCAGCGTGGGAGGGGGTGAGCAGTACTTC,CASSVGGGEQYF,few,TRBV5-1,.,TRBJ2-7
TGTGCCAGCAGTACTCGACAGGGCGGTGAAGCTTTCTTT,CASSTRQGGEAFF,.,TRBV12-3/TRBV12-4,TRBD1,TRBJ1-1
TGTGCCAGCTCACCAAGAGTAACGTATGGTGAGCAGTTCTTC,CASSPRVTYGEQFF,.,TRBV18,.,TRBJ2-1
TGTGCCACCGTAGACAGGGAGCTCGCCGAGCAGTACTTC,CATVDRELAEQYF,once,TRBV19,TRBD1,TRBJ2-7
TGTGCCAGCAGTTGGGTAGCGGGGGCCTACGAGCAGTACTTC,CASSWVAGAYEQYF,.,TRBV27,TRBD2,TRBJ2-7
TGTGCCAGCAGCCAAGCAGTTGCCAACACTGAAGCTTTCTTT,CASSQAVANTEAFF,few,TRBV3-1/TRBV3-2,.,TRBJ1-1
TGCAGCGCCGGCGGAGGTGTGGTGGCTTTCTTT,CSAGGGVVAFF,.,TRBV29-1,.,TRBJ1-1
TGTGCCAGCAGCACGGACAGAAATTCACCCCTCCACTTT,CASSTDRNSPLHF,few,TRBV6-2/TRBV6-3,.,TRBJ1-6
TGTGCCAGCAGCTTGCGTCAAAGTACACGGGTGTCTGAAGCTTTCTTT,CASSLRQSTRVSEAFF,.,TRBV5-6,.,TRBJ1-1
TGCGCCAGCAGCTTGGCCGGGGGTGTACAAGAGACCCAGTACTTC,CASSLAGGVQETQYF,once,TRBV5-1,.,TRBJ2-5
TGTGCCAGCCAGGGGGACAGAGATCAGCCCCAGCATTTT,CASQGDRDQPQHF,once,TRBV28,TRBD1,TRBJ1-5
TGTGCCAGTAGCGGAGGGACGAAATTCTACGAGCAGTACTTC,CASSGGTKFYEQYF,.,TRBV2,.,TRBJ2-7
TGTGCCAGTACGGTCACGGGGAATTCACCCCTCCACTTT,CASTVTGNSPLHF,.,TRBV19,.,TRBJ1-6
TGTGCCAGCACTAGTAGCGGGACGGAGGGCAGCAATGAGCAGTTCTTC,CASTSSGTEGSNEQFF,.,TRBV2,TRBD2,TRBJ2-1
TGCAGCGTCCTACCGACAGGGAGGTTCGTCGATGGCTACACCTTC,CSVLPTGRFVDGYTF,.,TRBV29-1,TRBD1,TRBJ1-2
TGTGCCACCAGGGCCGGGACAGGGGATGGCTACACCTTC,CATRAGTGDGYTF,.,TRBV24-1,TRBD1,TRBJ1-2
TGCGCCAGCAGCCTCGTCCACAGGGGGCTATACAATGAGCAGTTCTTC,CASSLVHRGLYNEQFF,.,TRBV23-1,TRBD1,TRBJ2-1
TGTGCCAGCAGCTCGCGGACTAGCGGCGCAGATACGCAGTATTTT,CASSSRTSGADTQYF,.,TRBV7-3,TRBD2,TRBJ2-3
TGTGCCAGCAGTTTCGGAGGGGTCGGAGCTTTCTTT,CASSFGGVGAFF,once,TRBV28,.,TRBJ1-1
TGTGCCAGCAGATCTGGACTAGCGGGGGCCTACAATGAGCAGTTCTTC,CASRSGLAGAYNEQFF,.,TRBV11-1,TRBD2,TRBJ2-1
TGTGCCAGCACCCCCGGGCAGGGAGGGAATGAAAAACTGTTTTTT,CASTPGQGGNEKLFF,once,TRBV6-5,.,TRBJ1-4
TGTGCCAGCAGTGCCCAAGGGGGCGGTCAGCCCCAGCATTTT,CASSAQGGGQPQHF,.,TRBV27,TRBD1,TRBJ1-5
TGTGCCTGGAGTGTTGCGGGCTCCTGGAATGAAAAACTGTTTTTT,CAWSVAGSWNEKLFF,.,TRBV30,.,TRBJ1-4
TGTGCCAGCATGGTACGGGGGGGGGCAGATACGCAGTATTTT,CASMVRGGADTQYF,.,TRBV28,TRBD2,TRBJ2-3
TGTGCCAGTAGTAAGGGGGTTGGTGAAAAACTGTTTTTT,CASSKGVGEKLFF,.,TRBV19,.,TRBJ1-4
TGTGCCAGCTCTCTGACTAGCGGTTACTACGAGCAGTACTTC,CASSLTSGYYEQYF,.,TRBV11-1,TRBD2,TRBJ2-7